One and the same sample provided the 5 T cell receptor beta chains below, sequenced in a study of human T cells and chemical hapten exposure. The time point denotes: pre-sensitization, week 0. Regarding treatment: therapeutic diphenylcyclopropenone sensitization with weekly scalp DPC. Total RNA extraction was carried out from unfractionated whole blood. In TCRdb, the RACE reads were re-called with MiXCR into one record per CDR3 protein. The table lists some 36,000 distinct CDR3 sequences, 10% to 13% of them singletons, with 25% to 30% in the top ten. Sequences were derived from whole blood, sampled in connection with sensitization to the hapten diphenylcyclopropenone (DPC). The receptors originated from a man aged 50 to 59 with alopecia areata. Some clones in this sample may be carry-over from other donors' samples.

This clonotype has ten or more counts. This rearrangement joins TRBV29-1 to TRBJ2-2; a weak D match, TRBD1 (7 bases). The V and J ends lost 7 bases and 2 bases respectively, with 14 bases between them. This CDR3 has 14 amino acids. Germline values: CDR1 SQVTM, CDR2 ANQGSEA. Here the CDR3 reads CSASEGANTGELFF. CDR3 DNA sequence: TGCAGCGCTTCGGAGGGGGCAAACACCGGGGAGCTGTTTTTT.

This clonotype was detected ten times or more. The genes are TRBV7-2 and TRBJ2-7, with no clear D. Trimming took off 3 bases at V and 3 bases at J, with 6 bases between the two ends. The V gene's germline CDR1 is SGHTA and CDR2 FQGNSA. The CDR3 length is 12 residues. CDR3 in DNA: TGTGCCAGCAGCTTTCGATACTACGAGCAGTACTTC. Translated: CASSFRYYEQYF.

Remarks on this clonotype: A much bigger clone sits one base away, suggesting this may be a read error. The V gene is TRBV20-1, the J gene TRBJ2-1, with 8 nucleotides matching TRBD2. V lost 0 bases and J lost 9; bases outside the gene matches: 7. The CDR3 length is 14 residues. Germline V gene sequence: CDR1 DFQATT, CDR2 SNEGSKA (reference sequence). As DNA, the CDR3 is TGCAGTGCTAGAGAAGCGGGAGAGCCCGTTGAGCAGTTCTTC. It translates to CSAREAGEPVEQFF.

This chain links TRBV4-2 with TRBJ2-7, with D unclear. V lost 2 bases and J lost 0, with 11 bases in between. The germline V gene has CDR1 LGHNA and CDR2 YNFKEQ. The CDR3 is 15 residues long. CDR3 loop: CASSQLAVSSYEQYF. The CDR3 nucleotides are TGTGCCAGCAGCCAATTGGCGGTGAGCTCCTACGAGCAGTACTTC.

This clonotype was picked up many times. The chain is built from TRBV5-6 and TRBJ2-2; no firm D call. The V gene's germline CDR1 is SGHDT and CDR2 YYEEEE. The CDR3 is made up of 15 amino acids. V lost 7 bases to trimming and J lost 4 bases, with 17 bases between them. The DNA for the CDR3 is TGTGCCAGCTCCTCCGTTGAGCTTTTCACCGGGGAGCTGTTTTTT. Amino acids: CASSSVELFTGELFF.